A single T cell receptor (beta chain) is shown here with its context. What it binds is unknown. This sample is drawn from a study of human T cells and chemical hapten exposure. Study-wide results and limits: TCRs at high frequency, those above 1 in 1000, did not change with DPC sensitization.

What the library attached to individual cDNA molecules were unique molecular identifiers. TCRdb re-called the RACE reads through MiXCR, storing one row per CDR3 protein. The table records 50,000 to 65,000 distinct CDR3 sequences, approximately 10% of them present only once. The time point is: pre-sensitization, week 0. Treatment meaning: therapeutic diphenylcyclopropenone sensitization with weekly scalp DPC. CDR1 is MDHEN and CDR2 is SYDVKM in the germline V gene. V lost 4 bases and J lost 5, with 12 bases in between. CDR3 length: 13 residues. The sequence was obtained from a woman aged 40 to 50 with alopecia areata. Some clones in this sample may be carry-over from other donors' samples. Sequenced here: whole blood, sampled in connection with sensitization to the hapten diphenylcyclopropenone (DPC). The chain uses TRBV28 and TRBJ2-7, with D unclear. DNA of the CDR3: TGTGCCAGCAGTTCAGGAATCCCCCACGAGCAGTACTTC. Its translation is CASSSGIPHEQYF.